The 20 T cell receptor beta chains reported below all come from one sample, sequenced in a study of cytomegalovirus exposure and HLA in healthy donors. PCR was performed using 60 Vbeta and 13 Jbeta primers. Sequencing was performed with immunoSEQ multiplex PCR; in TCRdb, only in-frame clones are kept and a portion is missing. The sample shows approximately 130,000 clones, approximately 80% of them seen only once. Sequenced: PBMCs. The receptor set was obtained from a woman between 35 and 50 years old in good health and CMV-seronegative.

The chain links TRBV30 to TRBJ2-3; 10 nucleotides match TRBD2. CDR1 and CDR2 (germline): GTSNPN, SVGIG (reference sequence). The V segment lost 0 bases and the J segment 0 bases; nucleotides outside the gene matches: 9. This CDR3 has 18 residues. The CDR3 region is CAWSVRPSGGRSTDTQYF. In DNA, the CDR3 is TGTGCCTGGAGTGTTAGGCCTAGCGGGGGCCGGAGCACAGATACGCAGTATTTT.

This clone has only one observation. The chain joins TRBV15 to TRBJ2-5; 9 positions match TRBD2. From germline, CDR1 is LNHNV and CDR2 YYDKDF (reference sequence). The V and J ends lost 2 bases and 1 base, in that order; junction bases with no gene match: 11. CDR3 length: 18 amino acids. The CDR3 DNA sequence: TGTGCCACCAGCAGATTCAAAAGTAGCGGGGGCCGCCAAGAGACCCAGTACTTC. Protein sequence: CATSRFKSSGGRQETQYF.

V and J are TRBV7-9 and TRBJ2-7; maybe TRBD1 (5 bases). The CDR3 loop spans 16 amino acids. V lost 2 bases to trimming and J lost 4 bases, with 18 bases between them. The V gene's germline CDR1 is SEHNR and CDR2 FQNEAQ (reference sequence). DNA for the CDR3: TGTGCCAGCAGCTTAAAGGGGATAGCCGCACAGTACGAGCAGTACTTC. Protein sequence: CASSLKGIAAQYEQYF. Supplemented by reference TRBV7-9 and TRBJ2-7, the full variable domain reads DTGVSQNPRHKITKRGQNVTFRCDPISEHNRLYWYRQTLGQGPEFLTYFQNEAQLEKSRLLSDRFSAERPKGSFSTLEIQRTEQGDSAMYLCASSLKGIAAQYEQYFGPGTRLTVT.

The gene calls are TRBV9 and TRBJ1-1; D remains unclear. The CDR3 has 14 residues. Deletions cut 4 bases from V and 7 bases from J, with 17 bases between. Germline CDR1 reads SGDLS; CDR2 reads YYNGEE. The CDR3 loop is CASSPLGGGGEAFF. In DNA, the CDR3 is TGTGCCAGCAGCCCCCTAGGTGGAGGTGGTGAAGCTTTCTTT.

This clone appeared a few times. The V and J genes are TRBV6-9 and TRBJ1-1; D gene ambiguous. CDR1 is MNHGY, CDR2 SVAAGI, per germline. V was cut by 0 bases and J by 3 bases, with 11 bases left in between. The CDR3 consists of 15 residues. The CDR3 here is CASSYSGLGDTEAFF. The CDR3 nucleotides read TGTGCCAGCAGTTATTCAGGACTCGGGGACACTGAAGCTTTCTTT.

This sequence joins TRBV18 and TRBJ2-5; D possibly corresponds to TRBD2 (6 bases). Germline loops: CDR1 KGHSH, CDR2 LQKENI. V was clipped by 4 bases and J by 5 bases, with 11 bases between them. This CDR3 is 13 amino acids long. The chain's CDR3 is CASSLRSGETQYF. CDR3 DNA sequence: TGTGCCAGCTCACTCAGGAGCGGGGAGACCCAGTACTTC.

The CDR3 nucleotides read TGTGCCAGCAGCCCCCCGGGACTAGCAGCCAAAAACATTCAGTACTTC. Translation gives CASSPPGLAAKNIQYF. This chain uses TRBV7-2 with TRBJ2-4; the match to TRBD2 covers 9 bases. The CDR3 totals 16 residues. J gave up 0 bases and V 5 bases, and 5 bases lay outside the gene matches. Germline assignment: CDR1 SGHTA and CDR2 FQGNSA.

The chain carries TRBV28 and TRBJ1-1; no firm D call. This CDR3 spans 12 amino acids. Germline assignment: CDR1 MDHEN and CDR2 SYDVKM. Trimming shortened V by 1 base and J by 4 bases, and 4 bases separated the two germline ends. CDR3 in amino acids: CASSLSSTEAFF. The CDR3 bases are TGTGCCAGCAGTTTATCGTCCACTGAAGCTTTCTTT.

The rearrangement links TRBV7-6 to TRBJ1-3, with D unresolved. The CDR3 length is 13 residues. V was trimmed by 8 bases and J by 1 base, leaving 9 bases between them. CDR1 and CDR2 from the germline V gene are SGHVS and FNYEAQ. This CDR3 is CASGPVSGNTIYF. The CDR3 bases are TGTGCCAGCGGCCCCGTGTCTGGAAACACCATATATTTT. Full variable domain (missing parts from reference TRBV7-6 and TRBJ1-3): GAGVSQSPRYKVTKRGQDVALRCDPISGHVSLYWYRQALGQGPEFLTYFNYEAQQDKSGLPNDRFSAERPEGSISTLTIQRTEQRDSAMYRCASGPVSGNTIYFGEGSWLTVV.

This chain joins TRBV11-2 and TRBJ1-2; no clear D. Germline values: CDR1 SGHAT, CDR2 FQNNGV. The CDR3 has 13 residues. Trimming shortened V by 3 bases and J by 2 bases, and 7 bases separated the two germline ends. The CDR3 region has the DNA TGTGCCAGCAGCTTCAACGAGAACTATGGCTACACCTTC. Protein product: CASSFNENYGYTF. The complete variable domain, with remaining parts taken from reference TRBV11-2 and TRBJ1-2, reads EAGVAQSPRYKIIEKRQSVAFWCNPISGHATLYWYQQILGQGPKLLIQFQNNGVVDDSQLPKDRFSAERLKGVDSTLKIQPAKLEDSAVYLCASSFNENYGYTFGSGTRLTVV.

This chain uses TRBV5-1 with TRBJ2-3, with unresolved D. The CDR3 runs to 11 residues. The V gene's germline CDR1 is SGHRS and CDR2 YFSETQ. The V end was cut by 0 bases, the J end by 8 bases, with 4 bases between. The DNA for the CDR3 is TGCGCCAGCAGCTTGGCCGGTACGCAGTATTTT. Translated: CASSLAGTQYF.

This rearrangement joins TRBV27 to TRBJ2-7; 12 positions match TRBD2. The V gene end was trimmed by 3 bases and the J gene end by 4 bases; junction bases not matched to a gene: 7. The CDR3 has 16 amino acids. Germline lookup yields CDR1 MNHEY and CDR2 SMNVEV (reference sequence). For the CDR3, the DNA is TGTGCCAGCAGTTTGAGACTAGCGGGAGATGGATACGAGCAGTACTTC. Translating it yields CASSLRLAGDGYEQYF.

This rearrangement joins TRBV7-2 to TRBJ2-3, with TRBD1 matching over 8 bases. There are 17 residues in the CDR3. CDR1 is SGHTA and CDR2 is FQGNSA in the germline V gene. V lost 1 base and J lost 5; bases outside the gene matches: 11. The CDR3 DNA reads as TGTGCCAGCAGCTTAGTTCAGAGCCAGGGGGCGAGAGATACGCAGTATTTT. It encodes CASSLVQSQGARDTQYF.

The chain couples TRBV9 to TRBJ2-1; 8 nucleotides line up with TRBD1. CDR1 and CDR2 (germline): SGDLS, YYNGEE. V lost 4 bases, J lost 5 bases, and 8 bases stayed unmatched. This CDR3 region has 15 residues. DNA for the CDR3: TGTGCCAGCAGCCAAGAGGACAGGGTGAACAATGAGCAGTTCTTC. Translating it yields CASSQEDRVNNEQFF.

This clone was found a few times. The chain carries TRBV30 and TRBJ1-1, with no clear D. V was cut by 0 bases and J by 0 bases, with 8 bases left in between. This CDR3 is built from 14 residues. Per the germline V gene, CDR1 is GTSNPN and CDR2 is SVGIG (reference sequence). CDR3 in DNA: TGTGCCTGGAGTGTGAACAGTTTGAACACTGAAGCTTTCTTT. This sequence encodes CAWSVNSLNTEAFF.

V gene TRBV18 combines with J gene TRBJ2-3; D remains unclear. The CDR3 sequence is 14 residues long. CDR1 KGHSH and CDR2 LQKENI come from the germline V gene. V lost 6 bases and J lost 2, with 12 bases in between. CDR3 sequence: CASSPAQNTDTQYF. CDR3 nucleotides: TGTGCCAGCTCCCCCGCCCAGAACACAGATACGCAGTATTTT.

The chain is built from TRBV7-2 and TRBJ2-1; 12 bases line up with TRBD2. CDR3 length: 17 residues. The V gene end was trimmed by 2 bases and the J gene end by 2 bases; junction bases not matched to a gene: 4. Germline V gives CDR1 SGHTA, CDR2 FQGNSA. Here the CDR3 reads CASSLQLAGGAYNEQFF. CDR3 in DNA: TGTGCCAGCAGCTTACAACTAGCGGGAGGTGCCTACAATGAGCAGTTCTTC.

This clone came up a few times. The chain is built from TRBV7-9 and TRBJ2-5; the D is unclear. The length of the CDR3 is 13 residues. Trimming shortened V by 3 bases and J by 2 bases, and 7 bases separated the two germline ends. The V gene's germline CDR1 is SEHNR and CDR2 FQNEAQ (reference sequence). CDR3 DNA sequence: TGTGCCAGCAGCTTGGCCAAGCAAGAGACCCAGTACTTC. This codes for CASSLAKQETQYF.

This chain links TRBV7-9 with TRBJ2-2; 9 nucleotides agree with TRBD1. The CDR3 has 17 amino acids. Germline CDR1 reads SEHNR; CDR2 reads FQNEAQ (reference sequence). The ends lost 5 bases at V and 1 base at J; junction bases unmatched: 8. In DNA form, the CDR3 reads TGTGCCAGCAGCAGCCTGAGGGACAGGGTGAACACCGGGGAGCTGTTTTTT. Amino acids: CASSSLRDRVNTGELFF.

The V and J genes are TRBV6-6 and TRBJ2-7; 10 positions agree with TRBD1. V gave up 5 bases and J gave up 0 bases; unmatched junction bases: 7. The CDR3 is 16 residues long. CDR1 and CDR2 (germline): MNHNY, SVGAGI (reference sequence). CDR3 DNA: TGTGCCAGCAGTCAAACGGACAGGGGGAGCTCCTACGAGCAGTACTTC. Translated, it gives CASSQTDRGSSYEQYF.